The clone carrying this T cell receptor (beta chain) was observed once. TCR beta sequencing covered blood CD8+ and CD4+ T cells. In contrast to the negatively isolated CD8+ and CD4+ T cells, TEMRA cells were FACS-enriched. These data are taken from a study of CD8 T cells in Susac syndrome. Random hexamers were used to reverse transcribe 0.5 to 1 ug of RNA. Across 54 Vbeta and 13 Jbeta, TCR beta CDR3 was amplified with immunoSEQ multiplex PCR. MiXCR, run by TCRdb on the immunoSEQ multiplex PCR reads, gives a single entry per CDR3 protein. The sample contains around 200,000 distinct CDR3 sequences, 92% of which appear only once. Germline values: CDR1 SGHAT, CDR2 FQDESV (reference sequence). CDR3 size: 15 residues. V was pared by 5 bases and J by 3 bases, with 16 bases between.

Specimen: CD8+ T cells from PBMCs. This TCR was recovered from a human donor with multiple sclerosis. The V gene is TRBV11-1, the J gene TRBJ2-5; perhaps TRBD1 as D (5 bases). The CDR3 DNA is TGTGCCAGCAGCCCGAGACAGCCTTGGGAAGAGACCCAGTACTTC. Translated: CASSPRQPWEETQYF.